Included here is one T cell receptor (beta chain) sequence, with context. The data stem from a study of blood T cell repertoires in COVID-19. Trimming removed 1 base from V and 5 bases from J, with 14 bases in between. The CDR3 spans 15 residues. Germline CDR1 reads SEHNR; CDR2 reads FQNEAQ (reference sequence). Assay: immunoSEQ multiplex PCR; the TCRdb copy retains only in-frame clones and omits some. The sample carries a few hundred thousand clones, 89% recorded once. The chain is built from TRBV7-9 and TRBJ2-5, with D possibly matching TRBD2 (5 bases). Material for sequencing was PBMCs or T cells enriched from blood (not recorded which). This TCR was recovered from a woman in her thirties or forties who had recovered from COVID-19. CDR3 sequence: CASSLVTGIWETQYF. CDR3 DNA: TGTGCCAGCAGCTTAGTTACGGGGATTTGGGAGACCCAGTACTTC.